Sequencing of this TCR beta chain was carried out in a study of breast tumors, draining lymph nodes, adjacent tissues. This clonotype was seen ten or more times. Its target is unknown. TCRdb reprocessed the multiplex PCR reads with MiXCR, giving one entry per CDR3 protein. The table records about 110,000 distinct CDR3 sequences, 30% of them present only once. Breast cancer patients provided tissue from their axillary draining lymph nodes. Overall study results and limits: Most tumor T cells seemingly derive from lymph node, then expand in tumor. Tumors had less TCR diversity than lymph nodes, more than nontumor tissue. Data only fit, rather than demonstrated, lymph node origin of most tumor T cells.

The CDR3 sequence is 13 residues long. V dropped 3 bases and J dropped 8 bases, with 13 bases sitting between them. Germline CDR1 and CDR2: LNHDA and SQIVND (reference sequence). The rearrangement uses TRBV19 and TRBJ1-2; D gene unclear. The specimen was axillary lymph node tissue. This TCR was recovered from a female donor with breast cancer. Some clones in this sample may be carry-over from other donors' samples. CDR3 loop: CASSIVRADGYTF. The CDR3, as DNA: TGTGCCAGTAGTATTGTTCGGGCAGACGGCTACACCTTC.